This TCR beta chain was identified during a study of control samples from healthy donors and cancer patients (dated by TCRdb to about 2020). Inclusive of the bounding cysteine and phenylalanine, the CDR3 is 20 residues long. Kept here is only the CDR3 DNA, which spans 60 bases and is read in frame from base 1. About this clone: No cognate antigen has been identified for it. Base qualities are not provided; no much larger clone lies one nucleotide away.

Library prep was done by the immunoSEQ multiplex PCR assay. This is the immuneACCESS table as TCRdb keeps it, with only in-frame sequences that have V and J called. A part of the clones is gone; compared with another copy, unresolved V genes explain less than half, and the rest is unexplained. The sample table contains about 120,000 clones; only one count was recorded for more than 85% of them. Clones ranked in the top ten supply around 2.5% of the sample. The chain uses TRBV21-1 and TRBJ1-3. TRBV21-1 is a pseudogene segment. The origin of this receptor is a man aged 30-40 years in good health. Sample: blood. The DNA reads as follows: TGTGCCAGCAGCAAAGCGCTAAGAACGCCGGGATTTATCTCTGGAAACACCATATATTTT. Its product reads: CASSKALRTPGFISGNTIYF.